Detailed here is one TCR beta chain. The sample originates from a study of blood T cell repertoires in COVID-19. Study overall: The cDNA or gDNA used as material had been derived from T cells, B-cell-depleted T cells, or PBMCs.

The CDR3 runs to 15 residues. J gave up 2 bases and V 4 bases, and 8 bases lay outside the gene matches. CDR1 and CDR2 from the germline V gene are SEHNR and FQNEAQ (reference sequence). Original methodology: How many nucleated cells were present was estimated from reference gene primer amplification. Produced via immunoSEQ multiplex PCR; TCRdb's table is partial and in-frame only. Clone size and V and J calls were adopted from that table, with D and trimming inferred from the DNA. The data show around 200,000 clones, more than 75% seen once. The V gene is TRBV7-9, the J gene TRBJ2-7, with 7 bases fitting TRBD2. The sample comprised peripheral blood. The TCR was taken from a man aged 65-85 years with acute or convalescent COVID-19. The CDR3, as DNA: TGTGCCAGCAGCTCAATTGCGGGAGCAGCCTACGAGCAGTACTTC. Translating it yields CASSSIAGAAYEQYF. The full variable domain, its missing parts supplied by reference TRBV7-9 and TRBJ2-7, is DTGVSQNPRHKITKRGQNVTFRCDPISEHNRLYWYRQTLGQGPEFLTYFQNEAQLEKSRLLSDRFSAERPKGSFSTLEIQRTEQGDSAMYLCASSSIAGAAYEQYFGPGTRLTVT.